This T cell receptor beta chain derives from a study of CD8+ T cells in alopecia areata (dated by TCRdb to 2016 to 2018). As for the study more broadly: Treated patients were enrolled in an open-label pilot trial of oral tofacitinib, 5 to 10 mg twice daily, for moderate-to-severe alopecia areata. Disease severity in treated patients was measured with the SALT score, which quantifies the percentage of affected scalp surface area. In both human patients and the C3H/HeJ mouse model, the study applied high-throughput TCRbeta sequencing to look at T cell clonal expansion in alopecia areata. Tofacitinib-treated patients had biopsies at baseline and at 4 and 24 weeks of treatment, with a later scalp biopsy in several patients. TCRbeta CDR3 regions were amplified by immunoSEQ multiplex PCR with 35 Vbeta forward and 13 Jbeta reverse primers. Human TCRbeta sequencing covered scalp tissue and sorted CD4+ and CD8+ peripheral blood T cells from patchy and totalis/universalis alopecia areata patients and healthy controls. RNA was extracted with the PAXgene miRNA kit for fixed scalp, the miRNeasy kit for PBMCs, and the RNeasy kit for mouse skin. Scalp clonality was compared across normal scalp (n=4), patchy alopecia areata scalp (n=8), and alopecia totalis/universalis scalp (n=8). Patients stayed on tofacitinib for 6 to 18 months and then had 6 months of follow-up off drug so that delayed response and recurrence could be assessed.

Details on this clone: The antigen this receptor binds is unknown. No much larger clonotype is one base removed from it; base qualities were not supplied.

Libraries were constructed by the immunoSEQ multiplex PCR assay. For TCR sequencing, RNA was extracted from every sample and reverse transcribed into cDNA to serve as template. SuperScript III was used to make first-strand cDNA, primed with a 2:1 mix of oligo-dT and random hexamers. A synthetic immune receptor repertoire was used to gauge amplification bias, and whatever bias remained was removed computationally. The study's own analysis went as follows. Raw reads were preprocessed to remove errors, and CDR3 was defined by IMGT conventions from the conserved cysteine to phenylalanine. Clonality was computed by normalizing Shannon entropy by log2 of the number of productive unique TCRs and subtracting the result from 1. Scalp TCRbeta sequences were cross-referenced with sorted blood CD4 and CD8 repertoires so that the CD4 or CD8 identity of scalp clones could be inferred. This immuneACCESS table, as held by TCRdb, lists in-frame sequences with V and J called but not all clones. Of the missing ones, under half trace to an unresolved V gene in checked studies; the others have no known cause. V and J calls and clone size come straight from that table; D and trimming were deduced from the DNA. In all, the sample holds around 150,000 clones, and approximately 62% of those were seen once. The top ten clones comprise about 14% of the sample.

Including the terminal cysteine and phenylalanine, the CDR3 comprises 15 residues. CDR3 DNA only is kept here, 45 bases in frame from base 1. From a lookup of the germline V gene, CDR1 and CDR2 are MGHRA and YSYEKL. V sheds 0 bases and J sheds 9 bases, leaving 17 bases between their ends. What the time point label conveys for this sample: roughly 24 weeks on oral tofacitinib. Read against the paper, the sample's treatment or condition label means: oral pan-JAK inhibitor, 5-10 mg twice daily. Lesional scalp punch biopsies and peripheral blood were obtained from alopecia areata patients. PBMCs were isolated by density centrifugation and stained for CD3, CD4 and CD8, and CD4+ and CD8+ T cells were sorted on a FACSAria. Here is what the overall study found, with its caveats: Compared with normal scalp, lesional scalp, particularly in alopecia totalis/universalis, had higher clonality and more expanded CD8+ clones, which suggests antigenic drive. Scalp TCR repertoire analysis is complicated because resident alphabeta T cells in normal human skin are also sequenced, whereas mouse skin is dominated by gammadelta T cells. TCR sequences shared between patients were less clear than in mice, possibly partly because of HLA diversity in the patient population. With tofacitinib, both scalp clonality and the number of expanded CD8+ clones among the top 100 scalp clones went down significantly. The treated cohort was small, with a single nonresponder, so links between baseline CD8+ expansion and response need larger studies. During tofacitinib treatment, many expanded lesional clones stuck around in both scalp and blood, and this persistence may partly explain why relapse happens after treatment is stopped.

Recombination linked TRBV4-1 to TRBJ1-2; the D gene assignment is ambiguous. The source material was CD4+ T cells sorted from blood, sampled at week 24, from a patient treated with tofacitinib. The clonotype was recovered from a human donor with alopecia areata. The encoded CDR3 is CASSQESSRPSSYTF. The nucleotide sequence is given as TGCGCCAGCAGCCAAGAATCATCCAGGCCCTCCAGCTACACCTTC.